This T cell receptor beta chain appears in the sequencing data of a study of identical twins. This clonotype was counted many times. TCRdb independently ran MiXCR on the 5' RACE reads; one entry per CDR3 protein. The sample lists 350,000 to 500,000 distinct CDR3 sequences; approximately 17% were seen once. Trimming removed 5 bases from V and 0 bases from J, with 11 bases in between. CDR1 is LGHNA, CDR2 YSLEER, per germline. The CDR3 loop spans 15 amino acids. Sequenced input: naive T cells sorted from blood. The chain employs TRBV4-3 and TRBJ2-1; either TRBD1 or TRBD2 may fit D (5 bases each). The clonotype was recovered from a man in his forties or fifties in good health. CDR3: CASSDWDLSYNEQFF. The CDR3 DNA sequence: TGCGCCAGCAGCGACTGGGACCTCTCCTACAATGAGCAGTTCTTC.